This T cell receptor beta chain was sequenced during a study of beta chain features in type 1 diabetes. Study conclusions and caveats: Shorter templates may be favored by PCR, equally so in patients and controls. A moderate, significant TCRB CDR3 shortening appeared in type 1 diabetes across four CD4+ subsets.

CD4+ cells of the naive, central memory, regulatory and stem cell-like memory types were sorted via CD45RO/CCR7/CD25/CD127/CD95/CD27. J lost 5 bases, V lost 4 bases, and 8 bases had no gene match. The germline V gene encodes CDR1 ENHRY and CDR2 SYGVKD. This CDR3 comprises 16 residues. Reverse transcription of all isolated RNA meant that expressed TCRB transcripts were sequenced. Sequencing used immunoSEQ multiplex PCR; TCRdb keeps in-frame clones, though not all of them. The profile shows 280,000 or so clones, 15% of them singletons. The sample holds a few counts of this clone. What it binds is not known.

This receptor was identified in a young man with type 1 diabetes. The V and J genes are TRBV10-3 and TRBJ2-5, with 12 bases that match TRBD2. Sequencing used naive CD4+ T cells from blood. The CDR3 loop reads CAISGKTSGSFETQYF. The DNA for the CDR3 is TGTGCCATCAGTGGGAAGACTAGCGGGAGCTTTGAGACCCAGTACTTC.